A single sample gave rise to the 21 T cell receptor beta chains below, sequenced in a study of T cells in women clearing cervical HPV infection. Clones were sequenced by immunoSEQ multiplex PCR, and TCRdb holds only the in-frame ones, with some missing. The data include about 22,000 clones; the top ten clones carry 12%. Sequencing was carried out using blood buffy coat. The receptors shown here come from a woman aged 18 to 75 with a cervical HPV16 infection that either progressed to CIN3+ or cleared (not recorded which).

For this clone: Read coverage stops 3 residues before the CDR3 terminus; the germline J gene supplies the remainder. The V and J genes are TRBV20-1 and TRBJ1-5; 7 positions match TRBD1. CDR3 length: 15 amino acids. V lost 2 bases and J lost 4; bases outside the gene matches: 8. Looked up from germline, CDR1 is DFQATT and CDR2 is SNEGSKA (reference sequence). The sequenced CDR3 bases are TGCAGTGCTAGACCGAGACAGGGAGGTAATCAGCCC. Protein: CSARPRQGGNQP. Given in full, the CDR3 is CSARPRQGGNQPQHF.

Remarks on this clone: The read ends 3 residues shy of where the CDR3 ends; the end is completed using the germline J gene. The chain links TRBV20-1 to TRBJ2-5; 11 bases are shared with TRBD1. V trimming: 6 bases; J trimming: 4 bases; junction bases outside the gene matches: 7. Germline loops: CDR1 DFQATT, CDR2 SNEGSKA (reference sequence). The CDR3 is 14 amino acids. CDR3 loop: CSAGQGGRGETQYF. The covered CDR3 bases are TGCAGTGCGGGACAGGGGGGGAGAGGAGAGACC.

The CDR3 loop reads CASSGGGQYYNSPLHF. Incomplete CDR3 DNA: TGTGCCAGCAGCGGAGGCGGACAGTATTATAATTCACCC. J is TRBJ1-6 and V is TRBV13; perhaps TRBD1 as D (6 bases). The sequenced fragment ends 3 residues before the CDR3 boundary, so the rest is inferred from the germline J gene. Germline V gives CDR1 PRHDT, CDR2 FYEKMQ (reference sequence). V was pared by 5 bases and J by 4 bases, with 15 bases between. This CDR3 spans 16 amino acids. Variable domain in full (rest from reference TRBV13 and TRBJ1-6): AAGVIQSPRHLIKEKRETATLKCYPIPRHDTVYWYQQGPGQDPQFLISFYEKMQSDKGSIPDRFSAQQFSDYHSELNMSSLELGDSALYFCASSGGGQYYNSPLHFGNGTRLTVT.

In regard to this clone: From the germline J gene comes the end of the CDR3, since the read stops 3 residues before it. This chain joins TRBV20-1 and TRBJ2-7; 8 bases are shared with TRBD1. V shed 5 bases and J 4 bases; nucleotides not matched to a gene: 13. The CDR3 is 15 amino acids. The germline V gene has CDR1 DFQATT and CDR2 SNEGSKA (reference sequence). The sequenced CDR3 bases are TGCAGTGCTCCTATCGGGACAGGAGCTTCGTACGAG. Its translation: CSAPIGTGASYE. The full CDR3 reads CSAPIGTGASYEQYF.

In regard to this clone: The DNA ends 3 residues before the CDR3 does, and the rest of the CDR3 is filled in from the germline J gene. The V gene is TRBV18, the J gene TRBJ2-2; 8 positions agree with TRBD2. The CDR3 loop spans 15 amino acids. CDR1 KGHSH and CDR2 LQKENI come from the germline V gene. Losses at the gene ends were 3 bases for V and 5 bases for J; bases not matched to a gene: 5. The CDR3 here is CASSPRLAQTGELFF. The part of the CDR3 DNA that was read is TGTGCCAGCTCACCCCGACTAGCGCAAACCGGGGAG.

Comment on this clone: Read data end 3 residues before the CDR3 end; the end is taken from the germline J gene. This rearrangement joins TRBV7-2 to TRBJ1-2; 7 positions agree with TRBD1. CDR1 is SGHTA and CDR2 is FQGNSA in the germline V gene. The CDR3 extends over 14 amino acids. CDR3 sequence reads: CASTQPDRANDYTF. The part of the CDR3 DNA that was read is TGTGCCAGCACCCAACCCGACAGGGCCAATGAC.

In the case of this clone: The read terminates 3 residues ahead of where the CDR3 ends, so the germline J gene completes it. The chain links TRBV7-6 to TRBJ1-2; unclear D gene. Germline CDR1 reads SGHVS; CDR2 reads FNYEAQ. The CDR3 has 17 amino acids. CDR3 in amino acids: CASRPVGGLAITDTYTF. CDR3 bases read: TGTGCCAGCAGACCAGTAGGTGGACTAGCTATCACAGATACC.

With regard to this clone: The read halts 3 residues ahead of the CDR3 end, with the missing end drawn from the germline J gene. The rearrangement uses TRBV7-2 and TRBJ1-1; D not resolved. V dropped 3 bases and J dropped 5 bases, with 13 bases sitting between them. The CDR3 contains 14 residues. Germline V gene data show CDR1 as SGHTA and CDR2 as FQGNSA. The CDR3 sequence: CASSFLTSGTEAFF. The sequenced part of the CDR3 DNA is TGTGCCAGCAGCTTCTTGACCTCGGGGACTGAA.

Of note for this clone: With the read ending 3 residues before the CDR3 end, the germline J gene is used to fill in that end. The chain combines TRBV30 with TRBJ2-1, with TRBD1 identical over 7 bases. Germline V lookup: CDR1 GTSNPN, CDR2 SVGIG (reference sequence). The CDR3 extends over 15 amino acids. The V gene end was trimmed by 3 bases and the J gene end by 2 bases; junction bases not matched to a gene: 7. CDR3 loop: CAWSSKGQAYNEQFF. The sequenced part of the CDR3 DNA is TGTGCCTGGAGCAGTAAAGGACAGGCCTACAATGAG.

In regard to this clone: The CDR3 is cut off 3 residues early in the read; its end comes from the germline J gene. V usage is TRBV7-7 and J usage is TRBJ2-3; 12 nucleotides agree with TRBD2. CDR3 size: 16 residues. The germline V gene has CDR1 SSHAT and CDR2 FNYEAQ (reference sequence). The CDR3 DNA, read in part, is TGTGCCAGCAGCTTAGGACTAGCGGGAGTCCAAGAGACG. Translation: CASSLGLAGVQET. Given in full, the CDR3 is CASSLGLAGVQETQYF.

Details on this clone: Coverage ceases 3 residues before the CDR3 finishes, and the germline J gene fills in the end. J is TRBJ2-2 and V is TRBV2; D may be TRBD1 (6 bases). CDR1 is SNHLY, CDR2 FYNNEI, per germline. This CDR3 has 13 amino acids. The CDR3 bases that were read are TGTGCCAGCAGACCAGGGGTTGGCGAAAAG. It is translated as CASRPGVGEK. The whole CDR3 is CASRPGVGEKLFF.

Details on this clone: The sequence runs out 3 residues before the end of the CDR3; the remainder is reconstructed from the germline J gene. The chain links TRBV30 to TRBJ1-2; unclear D gene. The CDR3 contains 16 residues. The V gene's germline CDR1 is GTSNPN and CDR2 SVGIG (reference sequence). The CDR3 protein is CACHPPQAGGPYDYTF. The part of the CDR3 DNA that was read is TGTGCCTGCCATCCGCCCCAAGCGGGAGGGCCCTACGAC.

A remark on this clone: The read halts 3 residues ahead of the CDR3 end, with the missing end drawn from the germline J gene. The J gene is TRBJ1-2, the V gene TRBV28, with 7 bases aligning to TRBD1. CDR3 length equals 15 residues. Germline values: CDR1 MDHEN, CDR2 SYDVKM. J lost 6 bases, V lost 4 bases, and 11 bases had no gene match. The part of the CDR3 DNA that was read is TGTGCCAGCAGTTCCGCGGGACAGTGGTACAATGGC. It translates to CASSSAGQWYNG. The complete CDR3 sequence is CASSSAGQWYNGYTF.

As to this clone: The read ends 3 residues early relative to the CDR3; the germline J gene fills the gap. The chain joins TRBV2 to TRBJ2-5; 10 positions agree with TRBD2. The CDR3 covers 15 residues. The V and J ends lost 7 bases and 4 bases, in that order; junction bases with no gene match: 9. Germline V CDR1 and CDR2: SNHLY, FYNNEI. Here the CDR3 reads CASKREGSRGETQYF. Incomplete CDR3 DNA: TGTGCCAGCAAGCGGGAGGGCTCAAGGGGAGAGACC.

A remark on this clone: The observed sequence ends 3 residues before the CDR3 terminus, with the missing tail filled in from the germline J gene. The chain employs TRBV5-1 and TRBJ2-6; the match to TRBD1 covers 8 bases. Trimming took 4 bases from V and 1 from J; bases not matched to a gene: 10. The germline V gene encodes CDR1 SGHRS and CDR2 YFSETQ. The CDR3 covers 18 residues. The sequenced part of the CDR3 DNA is TGCGCCAGCAGCCCCCACCGGGACAGGCCGTCTGGGGCCAACGTC. Translated, it gives CASSPHRDRPSGANV. The whole CDR3 is CASSPHRDRPSGANVLTF.

Concerning this clone: The read is 3 residues too short to cover the CDR3 end, so that end is filled in from the germline J gene. V usage is TRBV20-1 and J usage is TRBJ1-2; weak D call: TRBD1 (6 bases). The V gene's germline CDR1 is DFQATT and CDR2 SNEGSKA (reference sequence). This CDR3 has 12 residues. The CDR3 here is CSAETHRDGYTF. The CDR3 bases that were read are TGCAGTGCTGAAACCCACAGGGACGGC.

To note about this clone: The read is 3 residues too short to cover the CDR3 end, so that end is filled in from the germline J gene. J is TRBJ2-1 and V is TRBV6-1; D tentatively reads TRBD1 or TRBD2 (5 bases each). CDR3 length: 13 amino acids. V gave up 4 bases and J gave up 9 bases, with 13 bases separating them. Germline-derived CDR1 and CDR2 are MNHNS and SASEGT. The sequenced CDR3 bases are TGTGCCAGCAGTGGAGGGGCCGGAGGTGAG. This encodes CASSGGAGGE. The whole CDR3 region reads CASSGGAGGEQFF.

The CDR3: CASFLWSRGYTF. CDR3 bases read: TGTGCCAGCTTTCTCTGGTCTCGGGGC. The chain uses TRBV28 and TRBJ1-2; D is unresolved. The observed sequence ends 3 residues before the CDR3 terminus, with the missing tail filled in from the germline J gene. The CDR3 covers 12 residues. Looked up from germline, CDR1 is MDHEN and CDR2 is SYDVKM.

To note about this clone: The CDR3 end is not reached by the read, which stops 3 residues before it; the germline J gene fills it in. The chain uses TRBV20-1 and TRBJ2-3; D is possibly TRBD2 (6 bases). The ends were cut back, 5 bases at V and 1 base at J, with 16 bases in the middle. Germline V gene sequence: CDR1 DFQATT, CDR2 SNEGSKA (reference sequence). The CDR3 has 15 residues. The CDR3: CSAPNRASGTDTQYF. Incomplete CDR3 DNA: TGCAGTGCTCCTAACCGAGCTAGCGGCACAGATACG.

Turning to this clone: Sequencing ends 3 residues short of the CDR3 end; the germline J gene provides the rest. The chain employs TRBV5-4 and TRBJ1-4; D is possibly TRBD1 (5 bases). Per the germline V gene, CDR1 is SGHNT and CDR2 is YYREEE (reference sequence). CDR3 length equals 16 residues. This chain's CDR3 is CASSLAKTSGANVLFF. CDR3 DNA, as far as it was read: TGTGCCAGCAGCTTGGCAAAGACCTCTGGGGCCAACGTA.

Notes on this clone: Read data end 3 residues before the CDR3 end; the end is taken from the germline J gene. This chain uses TRBV29-1 with TRBJ2-1; D gene uncertain. Looked up from germline, CDR1 is SQVTM and CDR2 is ANQGSEA. With 5 bases removed from V and 6 bases from J, the gap between germline ends came to 8 bases. The CDR3 extends over 11 amino acids. The CDR3 bases that were read are TGCAGCGTTTACTTCTTCAATGAG. Translation: CSVYFFNE. The entire CDR3 is CSVYFFNEQFF.